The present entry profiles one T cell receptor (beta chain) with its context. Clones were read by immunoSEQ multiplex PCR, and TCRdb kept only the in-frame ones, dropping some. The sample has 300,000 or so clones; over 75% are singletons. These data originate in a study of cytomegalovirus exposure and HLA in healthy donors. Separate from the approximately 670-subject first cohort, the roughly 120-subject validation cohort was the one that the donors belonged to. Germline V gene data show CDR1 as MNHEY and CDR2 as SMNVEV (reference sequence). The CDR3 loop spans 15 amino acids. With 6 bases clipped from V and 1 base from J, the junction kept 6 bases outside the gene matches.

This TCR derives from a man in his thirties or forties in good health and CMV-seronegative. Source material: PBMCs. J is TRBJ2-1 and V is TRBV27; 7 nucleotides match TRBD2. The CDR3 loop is CASRKAGPSYNEQFF. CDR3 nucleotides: TGTGCCAGCAGAAAAGCGGGGCCTTCCTACAATGAGCAGTTCTTC.